Below are 4 T cell receptor beta chains sequenced from a single sample in a study of T cell changes during pregnancy in multiple sclerosis. Using immunoSEQ multiplex PCR, the repertoire was profiled, and TCRdb retains in-frame clones only, with some absent. The sample lists more than 55,000 clones, roughly nine tenths occurring once. The source material was peripheral blood, sampled in the second trimester of pregnancy. The source is a female donor with multiple sclerosis, enrolled in a pregnancy study.

As to this clone: Other DNA sequences in this specimen translate into the identical CDR3. J is TRBJ1-4 and V is TRBV4-2; D gene ambiguous. V was pared by 1 base and J by 2 bases, with 5 bases between. The CDR3 has 14 residues. Germline loops: CDR1 LGHNA, CDR2 YNFKEQ. The CDR3 DNA sequence: TGTGCCAGCAGCCAAGGGCAGACTAATGAAAAACTGTTTTTT. Its translation is CASSQGQTNEKLFF.

The CDR3 DNA follows: TGTGCCAGCGATAATGGACAGGATATTTGGAACACCATATATTTT. Protein: CASDNGQDIWNTIYF. The gene calls are TRBV6-1 and TRBJ1-3; TRBD1 matches 7 bases. Trimming at V came to 8 bases and at J to 7 bases, leaving 14 bases not matched to a gene. The CDR3 spans 15 residues. Germline V lookup: CDR1 MNHNS, CDR2 SASEGT.

The rearrangement uses TRBV6-5 and TRBJ1-2; the D gene is possibly TRBD1 (5 bases). The CDR3 is 14 residues long. From germline, CDR1 is MNHEY and CDR2 SVGAGI. The V and J ends lost 0 bases and 6 bases respectively, with 11 bases between them. The CDR3 protein is CASSYSGQPNGYTF. CDR3 DNA sequence: TGTGCCAGCAGTTACTCGGGGCAGCCGAATGGCTACACCTTC.

The V and J genes are TRBV28 and TRBJ2-1, with D perhaps matching TRBD2 (5 bases). CDR3 size: 15 residues. Per the germline V gene, CDR1 is MDHEN and CDR2 is SYDVKM. The V end was cut by 2 bases, the J end by 2 bases, with 10 bases between. This CDR3 reads CASSLRRATYNEQFF. The CDR3 DNA sequence: TGTGCCAGCAGTTTAAGGCGGGCCACCTACAATGAGCAGTTCTTC.